The sequence of this T cell receptor beta chain was determined in a study of cytomegalovirus exposure and HLA in healthy donors. Trimming left V 4 bases short and J 1 base short, with 5 bases between. This CDR3 comprises 12 residues. Germline assignment: CDR1 MNHEY and CDR2 SMNVEV (reference sequence). The PCR had 60 Vbeta and 13 Jbeta primers. Method: immunoSEQ multiplex PCR; TCRdb's copy keeps in-frame clones and lacks some. The sample yields 95,000 to 150,000 clones, about three quarters seen once. Material for sequencing was PBMCs. The chain couples TRBV27 to TRBJ2-7; D gene uncertain. The receptor was isolated from a young man in good health and CMV-seronegative. CDR3 sequence reads: CASSSRSYEQYF. CDR3 nucleotides: TGTGCCAGCAGTTCCCGTTCCTACGAGCAGTACTTC.